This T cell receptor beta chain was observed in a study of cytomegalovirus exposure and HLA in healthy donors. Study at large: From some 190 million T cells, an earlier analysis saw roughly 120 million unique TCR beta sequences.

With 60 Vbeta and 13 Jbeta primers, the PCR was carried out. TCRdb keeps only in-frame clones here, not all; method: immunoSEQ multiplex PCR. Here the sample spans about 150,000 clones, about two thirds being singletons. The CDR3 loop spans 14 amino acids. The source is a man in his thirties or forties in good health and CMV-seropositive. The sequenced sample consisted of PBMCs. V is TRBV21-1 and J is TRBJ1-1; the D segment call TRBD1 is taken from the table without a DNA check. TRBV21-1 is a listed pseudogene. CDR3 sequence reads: CATSKKGASTEAFF. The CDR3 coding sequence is TGTGCCACCAGTAAAAAGGGGGCCTCCACTGAAGCTTTCTTT.